This T cell receptor (beta chain) came from a study of identical twins. From the 5' RACE reads, TCRdb called clonotypes with MiXCR, one entry per CDR3 protein. The data hold a few hundred thousand distinct CDR3 sequences, with around 8% observed a single time. Germline V gives CDR1 MNHEY, CDR2 SMNVEV (reference sequence). There are 15 residues in the CDR3. Trimming cost V 6 bases and J 6 bases; bases outside gene matches: 3. This clonotype was counted ten times or more. This same sample was also part of a study on yellow fever vaccine responses in identical twins.

The receptor was isolated from a woman aged 18-35 years in good health. The sequenced material came from CD8+ T cells sorted from blood. This chain joins TRBV27 and TRBJ2-1, with TRBD2 identical over 15 bases. This CDR3 reads CASRPGLAGGNEQFF. Written as DNA, the CDR3 is TGTGCCAGCAGACCGGGACTAGCGGGAGGCAATGAGCAGTTCTTC.